The T cell receptor (beta chain) described here comes from a study of T-cell memory formation after mild COVID-19. For the study at large: TCR clusters largely stayed donor specific.

On this clonotype: Its antigen is unknown.

Notes on the study in general: Cross-reactive memory appears to have joined, as suggested by some responding clones showing up in pre-infection memory. Clones shrinking from day 15 to 85 showed even CD4/CD8 mixes; later expanders tilted CD4+.

Constant-segment-primed 5'RACE gave TCR alpha and TCR beta cDNA libraries with sample barcodes and UMIs. TCRdb reprocessed the 5' RACE reads with MiXCR, giving one entry per CDR3 protein. Here the sample spans just under 550,000 distinct CDR3 sequences, 20% being singletons. The source of this sequence is an adult woman who had mild COVID-19 (a few samples of this study predate the infection). Cell type and time point are not known. The sequenced material came from PBMCs or a T cell subset sorted from them (not recorded which).

The CDR3, as DNA: TGTGCCAGCAGCTACCCTACTTTGGCTAGCACAGATACGCAGTATTTT. Translation: CASSYPTLASTDTQYF. The gene calls are TRBV7-9 and TRBJ2-3; unclear D gene. Germline CDR1 and CDR2: SEHNR and FQNEAQ (reference sequence). V was pared by 4 bases and J by 0 bases, with 14 bases between. This CDR3 is 16 amino acids long. The full variable domain, completed using reference TRBV7-9 and TRBJ2-3, is DTGVSQNPRHKITKRGQNVTFRCDPISEHNRLYWYRQTLGQGPEFLTYFQNEAQLEKSRLLSDRFSAERPKGSFSTLEIQRTEQGDSAMYLCASSYPTLASTDTQYFGPGTRLTVL.